The 17 T cell receptor beta chains below all came from one sample that was sequenced in a study of blood T cell repertoires in COVID-19. TCRdb's copy holds only in-frame clones and misses some; the assay was immunoSEQ multiplex PCR. The profile shows about 190,000 clones, 80% to 90% of them singletons. Material: peripheral blood. The receptors originated from a middle-aged man with active or convalescent COVID-19.

This clone was found many times. The chain joins TRBV30 to TRBJ2-7; 7 bases match TRBD1. This CDR3 is built from 13 residues. Unmatched junction bases numbered 4, after V lost 3 bases and J lost 2 bases. The germline V gene has CDR1 GTSNPN and CDR2 SVGIG (reference sequence). In DNA, the CDR3 is TGTGCCTGGAGCGACGGGACAGCCTACGAGCAGTACTTC. This sequence encodes CAWSDGTAYEQYF.

This clone was counted a few times. The rearrangement uses TRBV19 and TRBJ1-5, with a possible D match to TRBD1 (5 bases). Germline V lookup: CDR1 LNHDA, CDR2 SQIVND (reference sequence). The CDR3 extends over 13 amino acids. V lost 6 bases and J lost 9, with 15 bases in between. The CDR3: CASRDSQGGPQHF. DNA of the CDR3: TGTGCCAGTAGAGACAGCCAGGGTGGGCCCCAGCATTTT.

The rearrangement links TRBV28 to TRBJ2-2; D may be TRBD1 (5 bases). V was trimmed by 4 bases and J by 7 bases, leaving 16 bases between them. The CDR3 has 15 residues. Looked up from germline, CDR1 is MDHEN and CDR2 is SYDVKM. The CDR3 sequence is CASSSTEVGRGELFF. The DNA of the CDR3 is TGTGCCAGCAGTTCGACAGAAGTTGGGCGCGGGGAGCTGTTTTTT.

The chain recombines TRBV6-5 with TRBJ1-1; D remains unclear. V lost 2 bases and J 4 bases, leaving 8 bases between the germline ends. This CDR3 is built from 13 residues. Germline V gene lookup returns CDR1 MNHEY and CDR2 SVGAGI. The CDR3 reads CASSYQWATEAFF. CDR3 sequence (DNA): TGTGCCAGCAGTTACCAGTGGGCCACTGAAGCTTTCTTT.

The V and J genes are TRBV29-1 and TRBJ1-1, with TRBD1 as a possible D gene (5 bases). The CDR3 extends over 12 amino acids. Germline V gene lookup returns CDR1 SQVTM and CDR2 ANQGSEA. Trimming cost V 7 bases and J 0 bases, with 9 bases left between them. The DNA for the CDR3 is TGCAGCGACTCACAGGTGAACACTGAAGCTTTCTTT. Residues: CSDSQVNTEAFF.

CDR3 sequence: CASTPTWGQGYGYTF. The CDR3 DNA reads as TGTGCCAGCACCCCAACGTGGGGACAGGGTTATGGCTACACCTTC. The chain employs TRBV27 and TRBJ1-2; 9 bases match TRBD1. V was clipped by 7 bases and J by 5 bases; unmatched bases: 11. Per germline, CDR1 MNHEY and CDR2 SMNVEV (reference sequence). The CDR3 contains 15 residues.

The chain links TRBV7-2 to TRBJ2-7; D might be TRBD2 (5 bases). The CDR3 length is 13 residues. V lost 1 base to trimming and J lost 3 bases, with 7 bases between them. The germline CDR1 and CDR2 sequences are SGHTA and FQGNSA. CDR3 protein: CASSLGGRYEQYF. In DNA, the CDR3 is TGTGCCAGCAGCTTAGGAGGGCGCTACGAGCAGTACTTC. Combining the CDR3 with reference TRBV7-2 and TRBJ2-7 gives the whole variable domain GAGVSQSPSNKVTEKGKDVELRCDPISGHTALYWYRQSLGQGLEFLIYFQGNSAPDKSGLPSDRFSAERTGGSVSTLTIQRTQQEDSAVYLCASSLGGRYEQYFGPGTRLTVT.

The CDR3 loop reads CAWSVQGSEYYGNTIYF. As DNA, the CDR3 is TGTGCCTGGAGTGTTCAGGGGAGTGAATATTATGGAAACACCATATATTTT. This sequence joins TRBV30 and TRBJ1-3, with D maybe TRBD1 (6 bases). There are 17 residues in the CDR3. Germline V lookup: CDR1 GTSNPN, CDR2 SVGIG (reference sequence). V lost 0 bases and J 3 bases, leaving 18 bases between the germline ends.

The chain has TRBV19 and TRBJ2-1; D is ambiguous. CDR3 length: 14 residues. Germline V CDR1 and CDR2: LNHDA, SQIVND (reference sequence). The V and J ends lost 5 bases and 2 bases respectively, with 10 bases between them. Here the CDR3 reads CASSWQKTYNEQFF. The CDR3 DNA is TGTGCCAGTAGTTGGCAGAAGACCTACAATGAGCAGTTCTTC. The whole variable domain, remainder taken from reference TRBV19 and TRBJ2-1, is DGGITQSPKYLFRKEGQNVTLSCEQNLNHDAMYWYRQDPGQGLRLIYYSQIVNDFQKGDIAEGYSVSREKKESFPLTVTSAQKNPTAFYLCASSWQKTYNEQFFGPGTRLTVL.

This sequence joins TRBV2 and TRBJ1-3; possibly TRBD1 for D (5 bases). With 2 bases removed from V and 3 bases from J, the gap between germline ends came to 11 bases. CDR3 length: 15 residues. CDR1 is SNHLY, CDR2 FYNNEI, per germline. For the CDR3, the DNA is TGTGCCAGCAGTGAAACTGGGGCAGGTGGAAACACCATATATTTT. Its protein product is CASSETGAGGNTIYF.

This clone was seen a single time. J is TRBJ2-2 and V is TRBV5-1; maybe TRBD2 (5 bases). The germline V and J ends were trimmed by 2 bases and 0 bases, with 11 bases remaining between them. The CDR3 is 16 residues long. In germline, CDR1 is SGHRS, CDR2 YFSETQ. The CDR3: CASSFLAGANTGELFF. CDR3 DNA sequence: TGCGCCAGCAGCTTTCTAGCCGGGGCGAACACCGGGGAGCTGTTTTTT.

The chain employs TRBV5-4 and TRBJ2-2; 7 positions agree with TRBD1. Germline trimming cut 0 bases from V and 3 bases from J; bases unmatched to any gene: 5. The CDR3 contains 16 residues. Germline V gives CDR1 SGHNT, CDR2 YYREEE (reference sequence). Here the CDR3 reads CASSLDKGADTGELFF. The CDR3 DNA follows: TGTGCCAGCAGCTTGGACAAGGGGGCCGACACCGGGGAGCTGTTTTTT.

The CDR3 bases are TGTGCCAGCAGTCCCGGGGTCTATGGCTACACCTTC. It translates to CASSPGVYGYTF. This chain connects TRBV12-3 or TRBV12-4 to TRBJ1-2, with D unresolved. V lost 5 bases and J lost 4, with 8 bases in between. The CDR3 runs 12 residues.

The chain combines TRBV12-3 or TRBV12-4 with TRBJ1-2; D gene unclear. CDR3 length: 13 residues. V lost 5 bases, J lost 8 bases, and 15 bases lay in between. The CDR3 DNA reads TGTGCCAGCAGTCCCCGGCGTGGAGAGGGCTACACCTTC. Amino acids: CASSPRRGEGYTF.

The chain joins TRBV5-6 to TRBJ1-1, with D possibly matching TRBD1 (5 bases). Trimming pared 4 bases from V and 7 bases from J, leaving 23 bases between. CDR1 is SGHDT and CDR2 is YYEEEE in the germline V gene. The CDR3 is 16 amino acids. The DNA of the CDR3 is TGTGCCAGCAGCGCGGGGACCGAGACACCTTCCCGTGAAGCTTTCTTT. It encodes CASSAGTETPSREAFF. Using reference TRBV5-6 and TRBJ1-1 for the parts outside the CDR3, the full variable domain is DAGVTQSPTHLIKTRGQQVTLRCSPKSGHDTVSWYQQALGQGPQFIFQYYEEEERQRGNFPDRFSGHQFPNYSSELNVNALLLGDSALYLCASSAGTETPSREAFFGQGTRLTVV.

The rearrangement joins TRBV11-3 to TRBJ2-7; 7 nucleotides align to TRBD1. The CDR3 covers 14 residues. CDR1 SGHNT and CDR2 YENEEA come from the germline V gene. The V and J ends lost 1 base and 3 bases, in that order; junction bases with no gene match: 3. CDR3 loop: CASSLGGQNYEQYF. Written as DNA, the CDR3 is TGTGCCAGCAGCTTAGGGGGACAGAACTACGAGCAGTACTTC. Complete variable domain (other parts from reference TRBV11-3 and TRBJ2-7): EAGVVQSPRYKIIEKKQPVAFWCNPISGHNTLYWYLQNLGQGPELLIRYENEEAVDDSQLPKDRFSAERLKGVDSTLKIQPAELGDSAVYLCASSLGGQNYEQYFGPGTRLTVT.

This chain links TRBV7-8 with TRBJ1-2; 8 bases align to TRBD1. This CDR3 has 18 residues. With V trimmed by 2 bases and J by 5 bases, 16 bases remained unmatched. Per the germline V gene, CDR1 is SGHVS and CDR2 is FQNEAQ. Here the CDR3 DNA reads TGTGCCAGCAGCTTAATAGGGGACAGGAATACTGATGGATATGGCTACACCTTC. Translated: CASSLIGDRNTDGYGYTF. The variable domain in full, completed from reference TRBV7-8 and TRBJ1-2, reads GAGVSQSPRYKVAKRGQDVALRCDPISGHVSLFWYQQALGQGPEFLTYFQNEAQLDKSGLPSDRFFAERPEGSVSTLKIQRTQQEDSAVYLCASSLIGDRNTDGYGYTFGSGTRLTVV.